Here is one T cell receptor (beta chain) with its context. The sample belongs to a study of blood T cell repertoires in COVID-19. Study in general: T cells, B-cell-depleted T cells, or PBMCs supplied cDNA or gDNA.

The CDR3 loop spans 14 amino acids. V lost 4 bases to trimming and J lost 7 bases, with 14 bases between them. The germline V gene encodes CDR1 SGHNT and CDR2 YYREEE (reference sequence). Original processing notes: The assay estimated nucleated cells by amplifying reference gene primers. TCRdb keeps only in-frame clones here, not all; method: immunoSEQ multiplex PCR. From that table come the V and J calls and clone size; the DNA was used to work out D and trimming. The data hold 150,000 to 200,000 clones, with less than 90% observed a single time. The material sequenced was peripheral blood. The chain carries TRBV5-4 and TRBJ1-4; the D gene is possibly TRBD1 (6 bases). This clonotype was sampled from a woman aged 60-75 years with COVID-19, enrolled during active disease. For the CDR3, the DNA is TGTGCCAGCAGCCCCGGGACACTTAGTGAAAAACTGTTTTTT. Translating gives CASSPGTLSEKLFF.